This T cell receptor (beta chain) came from a study of blood T cell repertoires in COVID-19. The CDR3 extends over 14 amino acids. Per germline, CDR1 MNHEY and CDR2 SVGAGI. Trimming left V 2 bases short and J 8 bases short, with 13 bases between. The sample holds one count of this clone. Using immunoSEQ multiplex PCR, the repertoire was profiled, and TCRdb retains in-frame clones only, with some absent. Seen here are hundreds of thousands of clones, about 88% observed once, and the top ten hold over 1%. The chain combines TRBV6-5 with TRBJ2-1, with a possible D match to TRBD1 (5 bases). The sequence derives from a man aged 70-80 years with acute or convalescent COVID-19. The material sequenced was peripheral blood. In nucleotides, the CDR3 is TGTGCCAGCAGTTACCCTGGGGCTGGCGATGAGCAGTTCTTC. Translated, it gives CASSYPGAGDEQFF.